These 32 T cell receptor beta chains were all obtained from the same sample, sequenced in a study of human T cells and chemical hapten exposure. Each CDR3 protein is one row after TCRdb ran MiXCR on the RACE reads. The sample carries some 330,000 distinct CDR3 sequences, 5.5% recorded once. The time point here: pre-sensitization, week 0. Described treatment: therapeutic diphenylcyclopropenone sensitization with weekly scalp DPC. Sequenced here: whole blood, sampled in connection with sensitization to the hapten diphenylcyclopropenone (DPC). These receptors were collected from a young woman with alopecia areata. Some clones in this sample may be carry-over from other donors' samples.

At least ten counts were recorded for this clonotype. The V call is TRBV7-3, the J call TRBJ1-4; 7 bases are shared with TRBD1. V was clipped by 1 base and J by 7 bases; unmatched bases: 9. Germline assignment: CDR1 SGHTA and CDR2 FQGTGA. The CDR3 has 16 residues. The CDR3 protein is CASSLKTATGREKLFF. Written as DNA, the CDR3 is TGTGCCAGCAGCTTAAAAACCGCGACAGGGCGTGAAAAACTGTTTTTT.

This clonotype was detected only a few times. The rearrangement links TRBV20-1 to TRBJ2-3, with 10 bases matching TRBD2. Germline CDR1 reads DFQATT; CDR2 reads SNEGSKA (reference sequence). The J segment lost 1 base and the V segment lost 7 bases, leaving 8 bases of the junction unmatched. CDR3 length: 15 amino acids. As DNA, the CDR3 is TGCAGTGTCCTCAAGCGGGGGGGCCGCACAGATACGCAGTATTTT. This translates into CSVLKRGGRTDTQYF.

The chain couples TRBV19 to TRBJ1-2; TRBD1 matches at 7 bases. This CDR3 contains 15 residues. J was trimmed by 3 bases and V by 4 bases; bases with no gene match: 8. Germline-derived CDR1 and CDR2 are LNHDA and SQIVND (reference sequence). The CDR3: CASSTGMTGYYGYTF. DNA of the CDR3: TGTGCCAGTAGTACAGGGATGACAGGGTACTATGGCTACACCTTC. Full variable domain (rest looked up from reference TRBV19 and TRBJ1-2): DGGITQSPKYLFRKEGQNVTLSCEQNLNHDAMYWYRQDPGQGLRLIYYSQIVNDFQKGDIAEGYSVSREKKESFPLTVTSAQKNPTAFYLCASSTGMTGYYGYTFGSGTRLTVV.

This chain links TRBV29-1 with TRBJ2-7, with 7 bases that match TRBD2. The CDR3 consists of 14 residues. Germline V gene sequence: CDR1 SQVTM, CDR2 ANQGSEA. The CDR3 reads CIGGRVLSHYEQYF. Here the CDR3 DNA reads TGCATCGGGGGGAGGGTCCTATCCCACTACGAGCAGTACTTC.

Worth noting for this clonotype: Germline and junction disagree at one end, which may indicate a read error. J is TRBJ2-5 and V is TRBV12-3 or TRBV12-4; 8 bases fit TRBD2. This CDR3 is built from 14 residues. CDR3 in amino acids: CASNLAGSGETQYF. CDR3 DNA sequence: TGTGCCAGCAATTTAGCGGGGTCCGGAGAGACCCAGTACTTC.

This sequence joins TRBV5-1 and TRBJ2-5; D call uncertain. The CDR3 sequence is 12 residues long. CDR1 is SGHRS and CDR2 is YFSETQ in the germline V gene. Trimming left V 7 bases short and J 3 bases short, with 10 bases between. CDR3 amino acids: CASAEAEETQYF. CDR3 nucleotide sequence: TGCGCCAGCGCCGAGGCGGAAGAGACCCAGTACTTC.

V and J are TRBV14 and TRBJ2-3, with 10 bases lining up with TRBD1. J lost 1 base, V lost 2 bases, and 3 bases had no gene match. This CDR3 has 16 amino acids. Germline CDR1 reads SGHDN; CDR2 reads FVKESK. CDR3 sequence: CASSQIDRGRTDTQYF. In DNA form, the CDR3 reads TGTGCCAGCAGCCAAATAGACAGGGGGCGCACAGATACGCAGTATTTT.

The rearrangement links TRBV11-3 to TRBJ2-2; no definite D call. V was trimmed by 0 bases and J by 1 base, leaving 9 bases between them. The CDR3 sequence is 16 residues long. Germline CDR1 and CDR2: SGHNT and YENEEA. The CDR3 is CASSLDSQGNTGELFF. CDR3 DNA sequence: TGTGCCAGCAGCTTAGATAGCCAAGGGAACACCGGGGAGCTGTTTTTT.

This clonotype was seen a handful of times. This chain connects TRBV12-3 or TRBV12-4 to TRBJ1-1; D gene uncertain. The CDR3 length is 12 residues. The V and J ends lost 2 bases and 3 bases respectively, with 4 bases between them. Here the CDR3 reads CASSLQDTEAFF. In nucleotides, the CDR3 is TGTGCCAGCAGTTTACAAGACACTGAAGCTTTCTTT.

In its sample, this clonotype was seen a few times. The rearrangement uses TRBV7-2 and TRBJ1-5; no definite D call. In germline, CDR1 is SGHTA, CDR2 FQGNSA. V lost 1 base and J 0 bases, leaving 7 bases between the germline ends. There are 15 residues in the CDR3. The CDR3 nucleotides are TGTGCCAGCAGCTTAGTACGATATAGCAATCAGCCCCAGCATTTT. The encoded protein is CASSLVRYSNQPQHF. Full variable domain (missing parts from reference TRBV7-2 and TRBJ1-5): GAGVSQSPSNKVTEKGKDVELRCDPISGHTALYWYRQSLGQGLEFLIYFQGNSAPDKSGLPSDRFSAERTGGSVSTLTIQRTQQEDSAVYLCASSLVRYSNQPQHFGDGTRLSIL.

This clonotype was counted between two and nine times. The chain has TRBV12-3 or TRBV12-4 and TRBJ1-1, with no clear D. This CDR3 is built from 11 residues. The V and J ends lost 2 bases and 5 bases respectively, with 3 bases between them. The CDR3 protein is CASSLITEAFF. In nucleotides, the CDR3 is TGTGCCAGCAGTTTAATTACTGAAGCTTTCTTT.

This clonotype was counted ten times or more. The chain uses TRBV4-3 and TRBJ1-2; 8 bases are shared with TRBD1. The CDR3 runs to 13 residues. V trimming: 2 bases; J trimming: 5 bases; junction bases outside the gene matches: 1. Germline V CDR1 and CDR2: LGHNA, YSLEER. The CDR3 loop reads CASSQHRGYGYTF. In DNA form, the CDR3 reads TGCGCCAGCAGCCAACACAGGGGGTATGGCTACACCTTC.

This chain uses TRBV5-5 with TRBJ1-5, with D perhaps TRBD1 (5 bases). CDR3 size: 15 residues. Looked up from germline, CDR1 is SGHKS and CDR2 is YYEKEE (reference sequence). V was shortened by 4 bases and J by 1 base, with 12 bases between the two germline ends. CDR3 in DNA: TGTGCCAGCAGCGGGGGGAAACTGAGCAATCAGCCCCAGCATTTT. Amino acid sequence: CASSGGKLSNQPQHF.

This clonotype has more than one count but fewer than ten. J is TRBJ1-5 and V is TRBV12-3 or TRBV12-4; D not certain. V was trimmed by 1 base and J by 3 bases, leaving 7 bases between them. The length of the CDR3 is 14 residues. CDR3 sequence: CASSLGLTNQPQHF. CDR3 nucleotides: TGTGCCAGCAGTTTAGGCCTGACCAATCAGCCCCAGCATTTT.

This clonotype has a handful of counts. CDR3 coding DNA: TGTGCCAGCAGGATGAGGGGCTCCACAGATACGCAGTATTTT. This gives the protein CASRMRGSTDTQYF. The V and J genes are TRBV12-3 or TRBV12-4 and TRBJ2-3; the D gene could be TRBD1 or TRBD2 (5 bases each). Trimming shortened V by 6 bases and J by 2 bases, and 12 bases separated the two germline ends. This CDR3 region has 14 residues.

This clonotype has ten or more counts. This chain links TRBV27 with TRBJ2-7; D remains ambiguous. The CDR3 spans 17 residues. Germline-derived CDR1 and CDR2 are MNHEY and SMNVEV (reference sequence). Trimming removed 6 bases at V and 1 base at J, with 22 bases between. CDR3 amino acids: CASRPPRAGGRSYEQYF. The CDR3 coding sequence is TGTGCCAGCAGGCCCCCTCGTGCAGGCGGAAGGTCCTACGAGCAGTACTTC.

This clonotype has more than one count but fewer than ten. The V call is TRBV7-9, the J call TRBJ2-1; 9 nucleotides agree with TRBD2. V shed 5 bases and J 7 bases; nucleotides not matched to a gene: 9. Looked up from germline, CDR1 is SEHNR and CDR2 is FQNEAQ (reference sequence). The CDR3 contains 15 residues. In nucleotides, the CDR3 is TGTGCCAGCAGCCCTCTAGCGGGACTTACAAATGAGCAGTTCTTC. This sequence encodes CASSPLAGLTNEQFF. The variable domain in full, with the rest retrieved from reference TRBV7-9 and TRBJ2-1, is DTGVSQNPRHKITKRGQNVTFRCDPISEHNRLYWYRQTLGQGPEFLTYFQNEAQLEKSRLLSDRFSAERPKGSFSTLEIQRTEQGDSAMYLCASSPLAGLTNEQFFGPGTRLTVL.

This clonotype was recorded a few times. V usage is TRBV20-1 and J usage is TRBJ2-5, with D hard to call. The CDR3 runs 12 residues. With 6 bases removed from V and 2 bases from J, the gap between germline ends came to 10 bases. In germline, CDR1 is DFQATT, CDR2 SNEGSKA (reference sequence). CDR3 DNA: TGCAGTGCCGAAGCAGAACAAGAGACCCAGTACTTC. Translating gives CSAEAEQETQYF.

This clonotype was seen more than once but under ten times. This chain joins TRBV10-3 and TRBJ2-3; D is unresolved. Germline CDR1 ENHRY, CDR2 SYGVKD. V dropped 2 bases and J dropped 0 bases, with 15 bases sitting between them. This CDR3 region has 17 residues. CDR3 loop: CAISEIDKTLSTDTQYF. For the CDR3, the DNA is TGTGCCATCAGTGAGATTGACAAGACTCTGAGCACAGATACGCAGTATTTT.

The table lists this clonotype with many counts. The germline gene is not matched at one end of the junction; a read error may be the cause. V is TRBV6-1 and J is TRBJ1-4, with 7 bases aligning to TRBD1. Germline assignment: CDR1 MNHNS and CDR2 SASEGT. The CDR3 totals 15 residues. The CDR3 protein is CASIEGTAANEKLFF. CDR3 nucleotide sequence: TGTGCCAGCATTGAAGGGACAGCGGCTAATGAAAAACTGTTTTTT.

This clonotype was seen more than once but under ten times. One junction end disagrees with the germline gene, perhaps due to a read error. This chain connects TRBV7-7 to TRBJ2-2; D might be TRBD1 (6 bases). Germline V gene data show CDR1 as SSHAT and CDR2 as FNYEAQ (reference sequence). The CDR3 covers 16 residues. Written as DNA, the CDR3 is TGTGCTAGCAGCTCCAACAAAAACAGGGACACCGGGGAGCTGTTTTTT. Amino acid sequence: CASSSNKNRDTGELFF.

The table lists this clonotype with a few counts. V usage is TRBV4-1 and J usage is TRBJ2-3; 8 bases are shared with TRBD1. Germline V gene data show CDR1 as MGHRA and CDR2 as YSYEKL. CDR3 length: 15 amino acids. The J segment lost 0 bases and the V segment lost 6 bases, leaving 5 bases of the junction unmatched. CDR3 region: CASRSRGLSTDTQYF. The CDR3, as DNA: TGCGCCAGCAGGAGCAGGGGGCTTAGCACAGATACGCAGTATTTT.

This clonotype occurred many times. J is TRBJ2-5 and V is TRBV27; no firm D call. The CDR3 spans 16 residues. V was pared by 0 bases and J by 3 bases, with 14 bases between. Germline V lookup: CDR1 MNHEY, CDR2 SMNVEV (reference sequence). Here the CDR3 DNA reads TGTGCCAGCAGTTTATCTGGGTCTTTATCTAAAGAGACCCAGTACTTC. Amino acids: CASSLSGSLSKETQYF.

This clonotype was observed a few times. The chain uses TRBV6-5 and TRBJ1-3; maybe TRBD1 (5 bases). CDR1 MNHEY and CDR2 SVGAGI come from the germline V gene. V shed 5 bases and J shed 2 bases, with 10 bases lying between them. This CDR3 contains 14 residues. CDR3 residues: CASSPGSPGNTIYF. CDR3 in DNA: TGTGCCAGCAGTCCAGGGAGTCCTGGAAACACCATATATTTT.

The table lists this clonotype with many counts. The rearrangement links TRBV13 to TRBJ1-3; D call uncertain. Germline V lookup: CDR1 PRHDT, CDR2 FYEKMQ (reference sequence). CDR3 length equals 14 residues. V shed 4 bases and J shed 1 base, with 8 bases lying between them. The CDR3 DNA follows: TGTGCCAGCAGCTCCACGGGATCTGGAAACACCATATATTTT. Translating gives CASSSTGSGNTIYF.

CDR3 loop: CASSLTGRSSYNSPLHF. The CDR3, as DNA: TGCGCCAGCAGCTTAACCGGACGGAGCTCCTATAATTCACCCCTCCACTTT. The chain recombines TRBV5-1 with TRBJ1-6, with unresolved D. Germline CDR1 SGHRS, CDR2 YFSETQ. V was cut by 2 bases and J by 0 bases, with 12 bases left in between. The CDR3 spans 17 residues.

The rearrangement uses TRBV18 and TRBJ2-5, with D uncertain. The CDR3 consists of 13 residues. From germline, CDR1 is KGHSH and CDR2 LQKENI. V was cut by 2 bases and J by 2 bases, with 6 bases left in between. This CDR3 reads CASSPAGQETQYF. CDR3 bases: TGTGCCAGCTCACCAGCCGGGCAAGAGACCCAGTACTTC.

This clonotype was seen more than once but under ten times. This rearrangement joins TRBV29-1 to TRBJ1-1, with D possibly TRBD1 on 5 matching bases. CDR1 SQVTM and CDR2 ANQGSEA come from the germline V gene. V was trimmed by 4 bases and J by 5 bases, leaving 17 bases between them. The CDR3 has 14 residues. The CDR3 is CSVAQSGQGTEAFF. The CDR3 DNA reads TGCAGCGTTGCCCAATCAGGGCAGGGTACTGAAGCTTTCTTT.

On this clonotype: A much larger clone differs by one base, so this may be a read error. The chain is built from TRBV10-3 and TRBJ1-1; D ambiguous. Germline CDR1 is ENHRY and CDR2 is SYGVKD. V lost 2 bases and J 6 bases, leaving 16 bases between the germline ends. CDR3 length: 15 residues. CDR3 region: CAISEPLGYGPEAFF. CDR3 sequence (DNA): TGTGCCATCAGTGAGCCTCTCGGGTATGGGCCTGAAGCTTTCTTT.

This clonotype was seen ten or more times. J is TRBJ2-3 and V is TRBV7-6, with a possible D match to TRBD2 (6 bases). The CDR3 consists of 17 residues. Trimming pared 4 bases from V and 3 bases from J, leaving 20 bases between. Per the germline V gene, CDR1 is SGHVS and CDR2 is FNYEAQ. The chain's CDR3 is CASSSRGGTQGTDTQYF. The CDR3 bases are TGTGCCAGCAGCTCCCGTGGGGGGACCCAAGGGACAGATACGCAGTATTTT.

This clonotype was counted at least ten times. The genes are TRBV20-1 and TRBJ2-1; 9 bases match TRBD2. The length of the CDR3 is 15 residues. Germline lookup yields CDR1 DFQATT and CDR2 SNEGSKA (reference sequence). V dropped 4 bases and J dropped 2; count of bases not matched to a gene: 6. The CDR3 is CSATGGGAPYNEQFF. DNA for the CDR3: TGCAGTGCTACTGGCGGGGGGGCACCCTACAATGAGCAGTTCTTC.

This clonotype was seen repeatedly, ten times or more. The CDR3 DNA sequence: TGTGCCAGCAGTCCTCGACAGATCGGAAACACCATATATTTT. Encoded protein: CASSPRQIGNTIYF. The chain joins TRBV6-5 to TRBJ1-3, with D possibly TRBD1 on 5 matching bases. The CDR3 sequence is 14 residues long. V gave up 5 bases and J gave up 4 bases, with 12 bases separating them. Germline V lookup: CDR1 MNHEY, CDR2 SVGAGI.